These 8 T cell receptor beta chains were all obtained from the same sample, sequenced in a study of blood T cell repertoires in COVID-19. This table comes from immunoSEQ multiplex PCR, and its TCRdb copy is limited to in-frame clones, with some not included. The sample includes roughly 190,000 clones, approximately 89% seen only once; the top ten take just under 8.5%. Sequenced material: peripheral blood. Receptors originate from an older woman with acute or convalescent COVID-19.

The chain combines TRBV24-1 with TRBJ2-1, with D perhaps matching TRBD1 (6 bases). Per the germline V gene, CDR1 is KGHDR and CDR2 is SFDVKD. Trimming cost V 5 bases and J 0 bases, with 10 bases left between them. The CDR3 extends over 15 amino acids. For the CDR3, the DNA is TGTGCCACCAGTGCAGCAGGGGTCTCCTACAATGAGCAGTTCTTC. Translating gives CATSAAGVSYNEQFF.

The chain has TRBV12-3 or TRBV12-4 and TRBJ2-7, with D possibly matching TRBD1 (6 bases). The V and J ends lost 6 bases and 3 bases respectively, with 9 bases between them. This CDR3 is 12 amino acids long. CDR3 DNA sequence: TGTGCCAGCAGGGGGGCTCTCTACGAGCAGTACTTC. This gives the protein CASRGALYEQYF.

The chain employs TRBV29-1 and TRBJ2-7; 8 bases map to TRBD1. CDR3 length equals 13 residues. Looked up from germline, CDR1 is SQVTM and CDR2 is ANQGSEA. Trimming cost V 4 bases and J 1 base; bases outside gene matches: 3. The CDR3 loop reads CSVGTGYSYEQYF. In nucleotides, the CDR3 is TGCAGCGTTGGGACAGGGTATTCCTACGAGCAGTACTTC.

DNA for the CDR3: TGTGCCAGTACGCCAGGGATAGACTATGGCTACACCTTC. Its protein is CASTPGIDYGYTF. The rearrangement uses TRBV19 and TRBJ1-2, with D possibly TRBD1 on 5 matching bases. The length of the CDR3 is 13 residues. V was cut by 7 bases and J by 3 bases, with 12 bases left in between. Looked up from germline, CDR1 is LNHDA and CDR2 is SQIVND (reference sequence).

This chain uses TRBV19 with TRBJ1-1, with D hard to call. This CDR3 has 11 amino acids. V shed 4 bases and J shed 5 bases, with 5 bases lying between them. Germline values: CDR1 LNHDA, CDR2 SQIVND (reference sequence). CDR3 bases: TGTGCCAGTAGTACCCAGACTGAAGCTTTCTTT. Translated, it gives CASSTQTEAFF.

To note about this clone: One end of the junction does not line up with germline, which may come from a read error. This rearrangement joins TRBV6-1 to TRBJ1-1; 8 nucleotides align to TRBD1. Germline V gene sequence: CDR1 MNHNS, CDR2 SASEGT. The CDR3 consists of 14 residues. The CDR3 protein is CASSQAGGGTEAFF. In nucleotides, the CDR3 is TGTGCCAGCAGTCAAGCAGGGGGCGGCACTGAAGCTTTCTTT.

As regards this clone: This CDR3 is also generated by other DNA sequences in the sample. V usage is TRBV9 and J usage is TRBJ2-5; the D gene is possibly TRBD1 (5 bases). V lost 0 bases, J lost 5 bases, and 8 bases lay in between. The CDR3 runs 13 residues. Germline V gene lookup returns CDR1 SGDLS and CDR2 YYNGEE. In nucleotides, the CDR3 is TGTGCCAGCAGCGTAGGTCAGGGTGAGACCCAGTACTTC. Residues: CASSVGQGETQYF.

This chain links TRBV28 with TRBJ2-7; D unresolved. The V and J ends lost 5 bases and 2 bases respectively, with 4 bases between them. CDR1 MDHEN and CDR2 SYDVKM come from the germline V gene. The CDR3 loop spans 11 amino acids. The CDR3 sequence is CASSLAYEQYF. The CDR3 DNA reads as TGTGCCAGCAGTCTCGCCTACGAGCAGTACTTC. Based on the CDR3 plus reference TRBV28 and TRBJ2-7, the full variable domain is DVKVTQSSRYLVKRTGEKVFLECVQDMDHENMFWYRQDPGLGLRLIYFSYDVKMKEKGDIPEGYSVSREKKERFSLILESASTNQTSMYLCASSLAYEQYFGPGTRLTVT.